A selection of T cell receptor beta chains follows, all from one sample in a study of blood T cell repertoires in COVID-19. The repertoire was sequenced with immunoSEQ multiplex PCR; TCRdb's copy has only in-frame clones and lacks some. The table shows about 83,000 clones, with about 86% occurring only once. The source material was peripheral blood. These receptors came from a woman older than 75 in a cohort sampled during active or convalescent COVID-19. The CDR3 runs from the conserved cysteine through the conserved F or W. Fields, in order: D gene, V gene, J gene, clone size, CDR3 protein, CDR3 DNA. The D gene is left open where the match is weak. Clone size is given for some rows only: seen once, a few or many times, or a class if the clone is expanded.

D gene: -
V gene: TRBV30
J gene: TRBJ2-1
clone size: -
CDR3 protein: CAWSRGPQSSYNEQFF
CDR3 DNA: TGTGCCTGGAGTAGGGGCCCCCAAAGCTCCTACAATGAGCAGTTCTTC

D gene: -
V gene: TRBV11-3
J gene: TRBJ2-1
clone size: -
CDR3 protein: CASSLDRGLGEQFF
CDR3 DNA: TGTGCCAGCAGCTTAGATCGGGGACTCGGTGAGCAGTTCTTC

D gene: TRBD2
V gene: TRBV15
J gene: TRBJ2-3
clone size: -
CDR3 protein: CATSKTGLSGSADTQYF
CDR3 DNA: TGTGCCACCAGCAAAACGGGGCTTAGCGGGAGCGCAGATACGCAGTATTTT

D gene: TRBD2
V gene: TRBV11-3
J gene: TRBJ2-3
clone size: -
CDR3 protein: CASSLGLQRESTDTQYF
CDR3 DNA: TGTGCCAGCAGCTTAGGGCTCCAGCGGGAAAGCACAGATACGCAGTATTTT

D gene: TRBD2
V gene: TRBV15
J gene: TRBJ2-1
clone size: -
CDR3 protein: CATSRDRSGGDNEQFF
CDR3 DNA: TGTGCCACCAGCAGAGATAGGAGCGGGGGAGACAATGAGCAGTTCTTC

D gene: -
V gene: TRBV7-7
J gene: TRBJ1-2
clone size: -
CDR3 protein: CASIGVGVYGYTF
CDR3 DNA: TGTGCTAGCATTGGAGTGGGAGTCTATGGCTACACCTTC

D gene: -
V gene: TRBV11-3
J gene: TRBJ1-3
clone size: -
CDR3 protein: CASSSSSGNTIYF
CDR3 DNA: TGTGCCAGCAGCTCGAGCTCTGGAAACACCATATATTTT

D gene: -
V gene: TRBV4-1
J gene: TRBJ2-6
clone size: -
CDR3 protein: CASSQAGNGANVLTF
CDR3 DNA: TGCGCCAGCAGCCAAGCAGGGAATGGGGCCAACGTCCTGACTTTC

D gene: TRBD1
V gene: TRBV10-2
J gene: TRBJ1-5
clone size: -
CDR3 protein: CASRDRDNQPQHF
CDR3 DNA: TGCGCCAGCCGGGACAGGGATAATCAGCCCCAGCATTTT

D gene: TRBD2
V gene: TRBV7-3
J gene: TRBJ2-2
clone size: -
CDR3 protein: CASSFQGLAPGELFF
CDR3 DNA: TGTGCCAGCAGCTTCCAGGGACTAGCTCCCGGGGAGCTGTTTTTT

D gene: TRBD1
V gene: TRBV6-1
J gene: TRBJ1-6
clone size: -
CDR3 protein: CASSEWTGVNNSPLHF
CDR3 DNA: TGTGCCAGCAGTGAATGGACAGGGGTTAATAATTCACCCCTCCACTTT

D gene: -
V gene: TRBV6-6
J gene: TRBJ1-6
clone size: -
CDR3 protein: CASSYSITANSPLHF
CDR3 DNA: TGTGCCAGCAGTTACTCGATAACTGCTAATTCACCCCTCCACTTT

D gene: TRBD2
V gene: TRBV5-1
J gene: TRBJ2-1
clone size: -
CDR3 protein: CASSQRGGAGGLFSYNEQFF
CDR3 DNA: TGCGCCAGCAGCCAAAGGGGTGGGGCGGGAGGCCTATTCTCCTACAATGAGCAGTTCTTC

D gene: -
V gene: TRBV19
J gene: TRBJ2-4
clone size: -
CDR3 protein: CASVSGTHLAKNIQYF
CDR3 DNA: TGTGCCAGCGTCTCCGGGACACACCTAGCCAAAAACATTCAGTACTTC

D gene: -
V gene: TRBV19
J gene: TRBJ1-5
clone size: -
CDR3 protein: CASQFNGDQPQHF
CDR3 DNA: TGTGCCAGTCAATTTAACGGGGATCAGCCCCAGCATTTT

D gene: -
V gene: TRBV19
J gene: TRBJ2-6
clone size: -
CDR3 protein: CASSIGGSSGANVLTF
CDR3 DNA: TGTGCCAGTAGTATAGGTGGCAGCTCTGGGGCCAACGTCCTGACTTTC

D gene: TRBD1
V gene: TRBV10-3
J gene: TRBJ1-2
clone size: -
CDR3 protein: CAISVQGTVGYTF
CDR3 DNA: TGTGCCATCAGTGTACAGGGGACTGTTGGCTACACCTTC

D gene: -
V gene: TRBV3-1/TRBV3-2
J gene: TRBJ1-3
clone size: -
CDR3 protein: CASSSQPLSGNTIYF
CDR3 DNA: TGTGCCAGCAGTTCTCAACCACTCTCTGGAAACACCATATATTTT

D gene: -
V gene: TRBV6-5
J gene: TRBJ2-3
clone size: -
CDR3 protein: CASAIDTDTQYF
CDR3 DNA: TGTGCCAGCGCGATTGACACAGATACGCAGTATTTT

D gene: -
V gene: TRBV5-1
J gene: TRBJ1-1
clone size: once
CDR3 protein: CASSLDSPGLGTEAFF
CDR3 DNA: TGCGCCAGCAGCTTGGATTCCCCAGGGTTGGGCACTGAAGCTTTCTTT

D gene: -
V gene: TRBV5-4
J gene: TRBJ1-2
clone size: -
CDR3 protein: CASSLFLSYGYTF
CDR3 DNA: TGTGCCAGCAGCTTGTTTCTGAGTTATGGCTACACCTTC

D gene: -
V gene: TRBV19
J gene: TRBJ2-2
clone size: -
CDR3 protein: CASSAGRGANTGELFF
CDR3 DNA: TGTGCCAGTAGTGCAGGGAGGGGGGCTAACACCGGGGAGCTGTTTTTT

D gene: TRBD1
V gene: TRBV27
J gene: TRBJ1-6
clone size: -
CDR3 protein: CASSLGPPWTGGRNSPLHF
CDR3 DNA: TGTGCCAGCAGTTTGGGCCCCCCATGGACAGGGGGAAGAAATTCACCCCTCCACTTT

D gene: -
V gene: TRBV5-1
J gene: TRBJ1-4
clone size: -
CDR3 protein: CASSFPGMDEKLFF
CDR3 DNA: TGCGCCAGCAGCTTTCCAGGGATGGATGAAAAACTGTTTTTT

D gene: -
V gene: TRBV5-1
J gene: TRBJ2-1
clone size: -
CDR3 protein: CASRSWTVYNEQFF
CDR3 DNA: TGCGCCAGCAGATCCTGGACAGTCTACAATGAGCAGTTCTTC

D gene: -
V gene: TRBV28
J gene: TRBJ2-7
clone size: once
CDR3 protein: CASSLWSQGSYEQYF
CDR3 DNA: TGTGCCAGCAGTTTATGGAGTCAGGGCTCCTACGAGCAGTACTTC

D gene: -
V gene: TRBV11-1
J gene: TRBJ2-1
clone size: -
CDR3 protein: CASRTGGGVYNEQFF
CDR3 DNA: TGTGCCAGCAGAACCGGAGGCGGGGTGTACAATGAGCAGTTCTTC

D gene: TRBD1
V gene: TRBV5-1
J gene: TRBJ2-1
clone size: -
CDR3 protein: CASSWTGQTHGNEQFF
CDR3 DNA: TGCGCCAGCAGCTGGACGGGACAGACCCACGGGAATGAGCAGTTCTTC

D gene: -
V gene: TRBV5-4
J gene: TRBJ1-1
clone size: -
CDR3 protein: CALIMRGAATTEAFF
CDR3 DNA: TGTGCCCTAATTATGCGGGGGGCCGCCACCACTGAAGCTTTCTTT

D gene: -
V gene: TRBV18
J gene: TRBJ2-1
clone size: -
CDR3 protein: CASSPFRSSYNEQFF
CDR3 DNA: TGTGCCAGCTCACCGTTTCGGAGCTCCTACAATGAGCAGTTCTTC

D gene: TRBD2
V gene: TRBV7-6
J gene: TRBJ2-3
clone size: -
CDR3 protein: CASSRVPGLERSTDTQYF
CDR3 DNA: TGTGCCAGCAGCCGCGTCCCGGGACTAGAGAGAAGCACAGATACGCAGTATTTT

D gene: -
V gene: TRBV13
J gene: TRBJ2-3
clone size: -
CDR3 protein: CASSLKLRGEGQNRADTQYF
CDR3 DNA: TGTGCCAGCAGCTTAAAATTAAGGGGGGAGGGCCAAAATCGTGCAGATACGCAGTATTTT

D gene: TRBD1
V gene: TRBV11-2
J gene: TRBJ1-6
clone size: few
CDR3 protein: CASSLESAGGSPLHF
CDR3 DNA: TGTGCCAGCAGCTTAGAGTCGGCAGGGGGATCACCCCTCCACTTT

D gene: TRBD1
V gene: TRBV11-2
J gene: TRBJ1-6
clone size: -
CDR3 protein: CASSSRTGNSYNSPLHF
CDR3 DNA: TGTGCCAGCAGCTCCCGGACAGGGAACTCCTATAATTCACCCCTCCACTTT

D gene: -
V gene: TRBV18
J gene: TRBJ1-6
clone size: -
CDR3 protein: CASSPDEGRSPLHF
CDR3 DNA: TGTGCCAGCTCACCCGACGAGGGCAGGTCACCCCTCCACTTT

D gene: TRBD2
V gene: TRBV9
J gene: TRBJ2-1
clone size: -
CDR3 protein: CASSVEGLAGYEQFF
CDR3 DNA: TGTGCCAGCAGCGTAGAAGGTCTAGCGGGGTATGAGCAGTTCTTC

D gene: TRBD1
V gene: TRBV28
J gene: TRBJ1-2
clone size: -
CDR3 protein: CASSPPGGYGYTF
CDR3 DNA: TGTGCCAGCAGCCCCCCAGGGGGCTATGGCTACACCTTC

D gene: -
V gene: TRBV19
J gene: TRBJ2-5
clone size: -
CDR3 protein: CASSIMGGEETQYF
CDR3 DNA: TGTGCCAGTAGTATTATGGGCGGGGAAGAGACCCAGTACTTC

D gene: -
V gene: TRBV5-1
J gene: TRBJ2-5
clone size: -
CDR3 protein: CASSPGGGEETQYF
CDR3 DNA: TGCGCCAGCAGCCCCGGTGGAGGGGAAGAGACCCAGTACTTC